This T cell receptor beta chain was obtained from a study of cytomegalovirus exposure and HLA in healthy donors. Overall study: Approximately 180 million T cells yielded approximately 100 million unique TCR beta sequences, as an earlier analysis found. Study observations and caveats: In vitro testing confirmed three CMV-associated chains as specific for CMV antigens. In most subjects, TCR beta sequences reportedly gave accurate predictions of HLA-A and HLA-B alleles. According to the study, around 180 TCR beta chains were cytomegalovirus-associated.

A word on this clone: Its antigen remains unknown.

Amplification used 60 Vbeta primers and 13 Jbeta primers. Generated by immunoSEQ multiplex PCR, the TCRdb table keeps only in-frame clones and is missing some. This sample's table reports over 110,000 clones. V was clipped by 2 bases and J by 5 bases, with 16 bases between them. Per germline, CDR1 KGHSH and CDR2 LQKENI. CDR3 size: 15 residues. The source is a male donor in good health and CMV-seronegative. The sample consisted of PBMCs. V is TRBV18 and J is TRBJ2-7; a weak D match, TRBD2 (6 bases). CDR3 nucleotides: TGTGCCAGCTCACCAAGGGCCGGGAGTACCGACGAGCAGTACTTC. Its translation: CASSPRAGSTDEQYF.